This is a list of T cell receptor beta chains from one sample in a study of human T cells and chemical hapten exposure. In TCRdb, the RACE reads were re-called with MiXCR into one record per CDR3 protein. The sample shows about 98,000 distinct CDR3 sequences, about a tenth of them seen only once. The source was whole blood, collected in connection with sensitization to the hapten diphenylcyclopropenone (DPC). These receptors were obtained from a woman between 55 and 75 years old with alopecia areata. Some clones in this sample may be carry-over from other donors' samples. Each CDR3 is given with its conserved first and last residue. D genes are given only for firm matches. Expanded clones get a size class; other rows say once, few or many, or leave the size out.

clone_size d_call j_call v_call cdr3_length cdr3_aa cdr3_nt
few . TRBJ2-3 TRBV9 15 CASSPLGGETDTQYF TGTGCCAGCAGCCCCCTCGGGGGTGAAACAGATACGCAGTATTTT
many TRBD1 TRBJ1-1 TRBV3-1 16 CASSQGFGTGNTEAFF TGTGCCAGCAGCCAAGGGTTCGGGACAGGGAACACTGAAGCTTTCTTT
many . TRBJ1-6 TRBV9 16 CASSVDPTAYNSPLHF TGTGCCAGCAGCGTAGACCCGACCGCATATAATTCACCCCTCCACTTT
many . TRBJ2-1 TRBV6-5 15 CASSYSGTAYNEQFF TGTGCCAGCAGTTACTCAGGGACCGCCTACAATGAGCAGTTCTTC
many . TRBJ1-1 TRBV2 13 CASNRDRNTEAFF TGTGCCAGCAATCGGGACCGGAACACTGAAGCTTTCTTT
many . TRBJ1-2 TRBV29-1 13 CSVDWEGDYGYTF TGCAGCGTTGATTGGGAGGGAGACTATGGCTACACCTTC
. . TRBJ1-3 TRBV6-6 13 CASSPTAGNTIYF TGTGCCAGCAGTCCGACAGCTGGAAACACCATATATTTT
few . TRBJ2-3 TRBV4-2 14 CASSEDRSTDTQYF TGTGCCAGCAGCGAAGACAGGAGCACAGATACGCAGTATTTT
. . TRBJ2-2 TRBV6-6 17 CASSYSRGFANTGELFF TGTGCCAGCAGTTACTCGAGGGGCTTCGCGAACACCGGGGAGCTGTTTTTT
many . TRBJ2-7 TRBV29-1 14 CSVDLQQGLGEQYF TGCAGCGTTGACCTCCAACAGGGATTGGGCGAGCAGTACTTC
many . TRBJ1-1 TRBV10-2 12 CASSEGFTEAFF TGCGCCAGCAGTGAAGGTTTCACTGAAGCTTTCTTT